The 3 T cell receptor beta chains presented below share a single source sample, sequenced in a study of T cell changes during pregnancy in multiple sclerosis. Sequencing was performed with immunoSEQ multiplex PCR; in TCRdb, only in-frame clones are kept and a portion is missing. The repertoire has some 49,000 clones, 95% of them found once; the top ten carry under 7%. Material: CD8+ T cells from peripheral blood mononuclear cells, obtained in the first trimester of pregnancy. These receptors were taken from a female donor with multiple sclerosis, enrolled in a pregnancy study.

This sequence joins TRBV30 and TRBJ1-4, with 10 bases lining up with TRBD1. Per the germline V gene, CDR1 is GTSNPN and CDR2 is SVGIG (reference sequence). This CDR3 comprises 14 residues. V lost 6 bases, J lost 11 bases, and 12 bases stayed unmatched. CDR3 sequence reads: CACPDGTGESKLFF. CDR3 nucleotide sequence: TGTGCCTGCCCAGACGGGACAGGGGAATCGAAACTGTTTTTT. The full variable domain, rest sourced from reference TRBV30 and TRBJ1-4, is SQTIHQWPATLVQPVGSPLSLECTVEGTSNPNLYWYRQAAGRGLQLLFYSVGIGQISSEVPQNLSASRPQDRQFILSSKKLLLSDSGFYLCACPDGTGESKLFFGSGTQLSVL.

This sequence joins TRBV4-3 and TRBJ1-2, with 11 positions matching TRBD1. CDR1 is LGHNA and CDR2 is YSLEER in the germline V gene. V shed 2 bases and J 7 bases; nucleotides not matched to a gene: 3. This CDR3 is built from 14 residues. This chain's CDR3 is CASSQRGQGGGYTF. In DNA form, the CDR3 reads TGCGCCAGCAGCCAACGGGGACAGGGGGGTGGCTACACCTTC.

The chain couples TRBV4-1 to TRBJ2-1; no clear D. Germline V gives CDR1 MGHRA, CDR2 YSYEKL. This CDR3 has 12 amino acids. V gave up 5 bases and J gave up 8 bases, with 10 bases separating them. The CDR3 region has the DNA TGCGCCAGCAGCGAACTCTCGGATGAGCAGTTCTTC. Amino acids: CASSELSDEQFF.